The source of this TCR beta chain is a study of blood T cells in healthy people across ages. Study findings and constraints: CMV status of donors was not determined, possibly confounding expanded clonotype changes. A roughly linear fall in TCR beta diversity per million T cells was seen with increasing age. When set beside aged donors, long-lived donors presented more naive CD4+ cells and higher diversity.

Russia was home to the donors, healthy Caucasian individuals aged 6 to 90. The germline CDR1 and CDR2 sequences are SGHDN and FVKESK. CDR3 length equals 16 residues. The V and J ends lost 1 base and 1 base respectively, with 13 bases between them. Points on this clonotype: Its antigen remains unknown.

A sample-barcoded 5' primer and a J-beta primer mix were used in a second PCR of roughly 6 to 11 cycles. TCRdb itself ran the 5' RACE reads through MiXCR, one entry per CDR3 protein. Of about 1.8 million distinct CDR3 sequences in the sample, roughly 49% were seen once. The gene calls are TRBV14 and TRBJ2-5; D gene ambiguous. This TCR was sampled from a woman aged 40 to 49 in good health. Sequenced: blood. CDR3 sequence: CASSQVRSHFQETQYF. The CDR3 coding sequence is TGTGCCAGCAGCCAAGTCCGCAGTCACTTCCAAGAGACCCAGTACTTC.